This TCR beta chain originates from a study of beta chain features in type 1 diabetes. Study details: Similarity in age, gender and cell yields was seen between patients and healthy donors. Study-level results: Any HLA type influence on TCRB rearrangement was left unresolved here. For type 1 diabetes patients, VDJ junctions showed fewer insertions and more deletions.

Every isolated RNA sample was fully reverse transcribed, so sequencing captured expressed TCRB transcripts. TCRdb's table, derived via immunoSEQ multiplex PCR, lists solely in-frame clones and lacks some. The sample records about 340,000 clones, less than 10% being singletons. Germline V gives CDR1 SEHNR, CDR2 FQNEAQ (reference sequence). The CDR3 runs 16 residues. J lost 0 bases, V lost 5 bases, and 7 bases had no gene match. There are a few counts of this clone. Its antigen is unidentified. The chain employs TRBV7-9 and TRBJ2-7; 10 nucleotides align to TRBD2. The sample comprised central memory CD4+ T cells from blood. This TCR came from a woman younger than 30 in good health. CDR3 protein: CASSQDSGRLSYEQYF. CDR3 in DNA: TGTGCCAGCAGCCAAGATAGCGGGAGGCTCTCCTACGAGCAGTACTTC. Full variable domain (missing parts from reference TRBV7-9 and TRBJ2-7): DTGVSQNPRHKITKRGQNVTFRCDPISEHNRLYWYRQTLGQGPEFLTYFQNEAQLEKSRLLSDRFSAERPKGSFSTLEIQRTEQGDSAMYLCASSQDSGRLSYEQYFGPGTRLTVT.